This entry concerns a single TCR beta chain. What it binds is not known. Some clones are missing from TCRdb's copy, which holds only in-frame ones; the method was immunoSEQ multiplex PCR. The sample has roughly 40,000 clones, 80% to 95% seen once. Time point noted: pretreatment peripheral blood. Between 1 and 8 samples per patient were obtained, pretreatment and on-treatment. V was cut by 4 bases and J by 4 bases, with 15 bases left in between. CDR1 and CDR2 from the germline V gene are SGHRS and YFSETQ. The CDR3 runs to 15 residues. The entry originates in a study of PD-L1 blockade in urothelial cancer. Across the whole study: Earlier, patients had received 0 to 3 chemotherapy regimens. There were a median of about 140,000 T cells in blood samples.

Study-level results: By 3 weeks, tumor-associated blood clones had expanded more in durable-benefit patients.

The TCR comes from a woman aged 55-70 years with urothelial cancer. The V gene is TRBV5-1, the J gene TRBJ2-1; possible D gene TRBD1, 5 bases. The material sequenced was PBMCs, taken around atezolizumab (anti-PD-L1) treatment. CDR3: CASSASGPSYNEQFF. CDR3 bases: TGCGCCAGCAGCGCCTCAGGGCCCTCTTACAATGAGCAGTTCTTC.